This T cell receptor (beta chain) was profiled in a study of T cells after posttransplantation cyclophosphamide. Here immunoSEQ multiplex PCR was the method, and the copy in TCRdb shows in-frame clones only, minus some. Altogether more than 20,000 clones were found in the sample, and no singletons occur. This clone was found many times. The antigen remains unidentified. General study results and limits: Later blood repertoires were often dominated by clones from the donor CD8+ memory compartment.

V was clipped by 5 bases and J by 0 bases; unmatched bases: 7. The CDR3 covers 15 residues. Germline values: CDR1 SGHVS, CDR2 FNYEAQ. The specimen sequenced was PBMCs. This TCR derives from a man aged 45-60 years in good health, CMV-negative, and a related stem cell transplant donor. This chain connects TRBV7-6 to TRBJ2-7, with 7 bases identical to TRBD2. The DNA for the CDR3 is TGTGCCAGCAGCAACCCGGGGGGAAGCTCCTACGAGCAGTACTTC. Translated: CASSNPGGSSYEQYF.